The 19 T cell receptor beta chains below were found in one sample sequenced in a study of T cell responses to AZD1222 COVID-19 vaccine. Data came from immunoSEQ multiplex PCR; TCRdb stores just in-frame clones and leaves some out. Of over 100,000 clones listed, 80% to 90% are singletons. The input for sequencing was peripheral blood, taken on day 0 of AZD1222 vaccination. Source of these receptors: an adult in good health.

The chain couples TRBV7-3 to TRBJ2-7, with D perhaps TRBD2 (5 bases). CDR3 length: 13 amino acids. Germline CDR1 and CDR2: SGHTA and FQGTGA. Deletions cut 4 bases from V and 7 bases from J, with 14 bases between. CDR3 protein: CASSSDPSGEQYF. CDR3 sequence (DNA): TGTGCCAGCAGCTCGGACCCGTCGGGGGAGCAGTACTTC.

This chain joins TRBV7-2 and TRBJ1-1; no clear D. Trimming cost V 1 base and J 7 bases, with 10 bases left between them. CDR1 is SGHTA and CDR2 is FQGNSA in the germline V gene. The CDR3 totals 13 residues. CDR3 amino acids: CASSLGPRYEAFF. For the CDR3, the DNA is TGTGCCAGCAGCTTAGGTCCCCGATATGAAGCTTTCTTT.

This clone was seen only once. The chain recombines TRBV11-3 with TRBJ2-7, with 7 bases lining up with TRBD2. V lost 5 bases and J lost 7; bases outside the gene matches: 11. CDR1 and CDR2 (germline): SGHNT, YENEEA. CDR3 length equals 14 residues. The CDR3: CASSARGPGGEQYF. The CDR3 DNA is TGTGCCAGCAGCGCTAGAGGGCCGGGGGGTGAGCAGTACTTC.

The chain couples TRBV5-5 to TRBJ2-7; no reliable D call. The V gene lost 1 base and the J gene lost 4 bases, with 9 bases spanning the gap. The CDR3 runs to 13 residues. The germline gives CDR1 SGHKS, CDR2 YYEKEE (reference sequence). DNA for the CDR3: TGTGCCAGCAGCTTGTACGTCTTATACGAGCAGTACTTC. Residues: CASSLYVLYEQYF.

The V and J genes are TRBV11-2 and TRBJ1-1, with D possibly being TRBD1 (5 bases). Trimming pared 1 base from V and 3 bases from J, leaving 6 bases between. CDR3 size: 13 residues. Germline V gene data show CDR1 as SGHAT and CDR2 as FQNNGV. CDR3 DNA sequence: TGTGCCAGCAGCTTAGCGGGGGACACTGAAGCTTTCTTT. Translating it yields CASSLAGDTEAFF.

The V gene is TRBV2, the J gene TRBJ2-3; D is unclear. Germline loops: CDR1 SNHLY, CDR2 FYNNEI. V was pared by 5 bases and J by 2 bases, with 8 bases between. The CDR3 consists of 13 residues. The chain's CDR3 is CASSLLNTDTQYF. The DNA of the CDR3 is TGTGCCAGCAGTCTCCTAAACACAGATACGCAGTATTTT.

The J gene is TRBJ1-2, the V gene TRBV7-9; D is undetermined. CDR3 size: 15 residues. Germline CDR1 reads SEHNR; CDR2 reads FQNEAQ (reference sequence). V lost 2 bases to trimming and J lost 0 bases, with 10 bases between them. The CDR3 DNA is TGTGCCAGCAGCTTAAGAGGGTCCCCTAACTATGGCTACACCTTC. Translating it yields CASSLRGSPNYGYTF. The variable domain in full, with the rest retrieved from reference TRBV7-9 and TRBJ1-2, is DTGVSQNPRHKITKRGQNVTFRCDPISEHNRLYWYRQTLGQGPEFLTYFQNEAQLEKSRLLSDRFSAERPKGSFSTLEIQRTEQGDSAMYLCASSLRGSPNYGYTFGSGTRLTVV.

This chain joins TRBV20-1 and TRBJ2-2; tentatively, D is TRBD2 (5 bases). Trimming took off 3 bases at V and 5 bases at J, with 10 bases between the two ends. The CDR3 has 13 residues. Germline V lookup: CDR1 DFQATT, CDR2 SNEGSKA (reference sequence). The CDR3 bases are TGCAGTGCTAGTTTGTGGAGGACCGGGGAGCTGTTTTTT. Translating gives CSASLWRTGELFF.

A few counts support this clone. CDR3 loop: CASSPPDRGDTEAFF. CDR3 coding DNA: TGCGCCAGCAGCCCTCCCGACAGGGGGGATACTGAAGCTTTCTTT. The genes are TRBV5-1 and TRBJ1-1, with 9 bases fitting TRBD1. The CDR3 covers 15 residues. Germline-derived CDR1 and CDR2 are SGHRS and YFSETQ. Trimming took 4 bases from V and 5 from J; bases not matched to a gene: 9.

This chain links TRBV6-2 or TRBV6-3 with TRBJ2-2; 9 bases are a match to TRBD1. The ends lost 5 bases at V and 3 bases at J; junction bases unmatched: 10. CDR1 and CDR2 from the germline V gene are MNHEY and SVGEGT. CDR3 length: 17 residues. The CDR3 DNA follows: TGTGCCAGCAGTCCCGGGACAGGGCGCTCGCACACCGGGGAGCTGTTTTTT. Protein: CASSPGTGRSHTGELFF.

This clone was found once. V usage is TRBV6-5 and J usage is TRBJ1-5, with D hard to call. V gave up 5 bases and J gave up 1 base, with 6 bases separating them. The CDR3 has 13 residues. The germline CDR1 and CDR2 sequences are MNHEY and SVGAGI. DNA for the CDR3: TGTGCCAGCAGTCAACGGAGCAATCAGCCCCAGCATTTT. Encoded protein: CASSQRSNQPQHF.

V and J are TRBV4-3 and TRBJ2-3, with 7 bases lining up with TRBD1. CDR3 length: 17 residues. The germline CDR1 and CDR2 sequences are LGHNA and YSLEER. With 0 bases clipped from V and 2 bases from J, the junction kept 8 bases outside the gene matches. CDR3 sequence: CASSQDPSTGYTDTQYF. The CDR3 region has the DNA TGCGCCAGCAGCCAAGATCCGTCGACAGGGTACACAGATACGCAGTATTTT.

This clone was counted between two and nine times. The chain links TRBV4-1 to TRBJ2-7; no definite D call. The germline V gene encodes CDR1 MGHRA and CDR2 YSYEKL. CDR3 length equals 17 residues. Deletions cut 1 base from V and 0 bases from J, with 16 bases between. The CDR3 nucleotides read TGCGCCAGCAGCCAAGCCTATACGACGGGTCCCTCCTACGAGCAGTACTTC. This codes for CASSQAYTTGPSYEQYF.

A single count supports this clone. The J gene is TRBJ1-2, the V gene TRBV7-2; 7 bases line up with TRBD1. CDR3 size: 15 residues. CDR1 and CDR2 (germline): SGHTA, FQGNSA. J gave up 8 bases and V 1 base, and 10 bases lay outside the gene matches. CDR3 residues: CASSLGQGLGGGYTF. The CDR3 nucleotides are TGTGCCAGCAGCTTAGGACAGGGCTTGGGTGGAGGCTACACCTTC.

V usage is TRBV18 and J usage is TRBJ2-3, with D perhaps matching TRBD2 (6 bases). Trimming cost V 6 bases and J 1 base, with 17 bases left between them. The germline V gene encodes CDR1 KGHSH and CDR2 LQKENI. CDR3 length equals 16 residues. The CDR3 DNA sequence: TGTGCCAGCTCGCGACTGGGGGGTGAGGGCACAGATACGCAGTATTTT. This gives the protein CASSRLGGEGTDTQYF.

This clone was observed a few times. The gene calls are TRBV18 and TRBJ2-1, with TRBD2 identical over 10 bases. The germline V gene has CDR1 KGHSH and CDR2 LQKENI. The CDR3 length is 19 residues. Trimming at V came to 2 bases and at J to 0 bases, leaving 10 bases not matched to a gene. The CDR3 sequence: CASSPYFSGGQSSYNEQFF. CDR3 nucleotide sequence: TGTGCCAGCTCACCATATTTTAGCGGGGGGCAAAGCTCCTACAATGAGCAGTTCTTC.

V usage is TRBV30 and J usage is TRBJ2-3; D might be TRBD2 (6 bases). The CDR3 totals 13 residues. The germline gives CDR1 GTSNPN, CDR2 SVGIG (reference sequence). The V gene lost 5 bases and the J gene lost 6 bases, with 15 bases spanning the gap. Here the CDR3 reads CAWGGISLDTQYF. CDR3 DNA sequence: TGTGCCTGGGGGGGGATTTCTTTGGATACGCAGTATTTT.

This sequence joins TRBV28 and TRBJ1-5, with D tentatively TRBD1 (5 bases). The V and J ends lost 8 bases and 8 bases respectively, with 13 bases between them. Germline V gene data show CDR1 as MDHEN and CDR2 as SYDVKM. This CDR3 has 12 amino acids. CDR3 in amino acids: CASGAALEPQHF. Here the CDR3 DNA reads TGTGCCAGCGGGGCGGCCCTTGAGCCCCAGCATTTT.

This chain joins TRBV5-1 and TRBJ1-3; a possible D gene is TRBD1 (6 bases). CDR3 length: 17 amino acids. Trimming shortened V by 4 bases and J by 0 bases, and 17 bases separated the two germline ends. Looked up from germline, CDR1 is SGHRS and CDR2 is YFSETQ. The CDR3 region is CASSVNRDTDSGNTIYF. Here the CDR3 DNA reads TGCGCCAGCAGCGTAAACCGGGACACAGACTCTGGAAACACCATATATTTT. Based on the CDR3 plus reference TRBV5-1 and TRBJ1-3, the full variable domain is KAGVTQTPRYLIKTRGQQVTLSCSPISGHRSVSWYQQTPGQGLQFLFEYFSETQRNKGNFPGRFSGRQFSNSRSEMNVSTLELGDSALYLCASSVNRDTDSGNTIYFGEGSWLTVV.